This T cell receptor beta chain appears in the sequencing data of a study of regulatory T cells in long-lasting Graves disease. Of note for this clonotype: A read error likely explains this, since a far larger clone differs by one base.

Construction of the TCR beta libraries employed iRepertoire HTBI primers in conjunction with Arm-PCR of CDR3 regions. MiXCR, run by TCRdb on the multiplex PCR reads, gives a single entry per CDR3 protein. Here the sample spans fewer than 550,000 distinct CDR3 sequences, around 15% being singletons. The sample's time point: newly diagnosed GD, antithyroid drugs for less than 3 months. PBMC-extracted RNA yielded the TCR library. These data also featured in a second study, about T cells in Graves' hyperthyroidism and ophthalmopathy. From that second work: The HTBI primer set was used in a first-round RT-PCR of the TCR CDR3.

The TCR originated in a woman aged 18-29 years with Graves disease. The source was peripheral blood mononuclear cells (PBMCs), collected at new diagnosis, from a patient treated with antithyroid drugs.

For the CDR3, the DNA is TGTGCCAGCAGCTTTCCGGGACTAAGAAGGTCCCAGTACTTC. It encodes CASSFPGLRRSQYF. The rearrangement joins TRBV7-2 to TRBJ2-3; TRBD2 aligns across 7 bases. The DNA end favors TRBJ2-5, so the J call may be wrong. This CDR3 has 14 residues. Germline CDR1 and CDR2: SGHTA and FQGNSA.